The entry below gives a single TCR beta chain sequence along with its context. Its antigen specificity is not known. Per-nucleotide qualities are absent, and no much larger clonotype sits a single base away. This sample stems from a study of identical twins (dated by TCRdb to between 2015 and 2016). The study in broad terms: To test whether fetal clonotypes persist, the study used deep sequencing on TCR alpha and beta repertoires from monozygotic twins, unrelated adults of various ages, and cord blood. Replicate twin experiments were performed at different times using different library preparation protocols to rule out contamination. Results and caveats for the whole study, not just this receptor: Compared with coincidental sharing between unrelated individuals, out-of-frame TCR alpha sequences shared between twins had an excess of sequences with low generation probability. In beta out-of-frame sequences, excess twin sharing was weaker, because having fewer shared sequences lowered the signal-to-noise ratio. Zero-insertion analyses could be partly confounded by invariant T cells such as MAIT and iNKT, though diverse VJ usage argued against such confounding for most clonotypes. In monozygotic twins, out-of-frame TCR alpha sharing was systematically underestimated by recombination models, although the models agreed with sharing between unrelated individuals. Because the same donors could not be followed over many years, the conclusions depended on cross-sectional statistical analysis. Abundant cord blood beta clonotypes had fewer insertions, young adult naive repertoires showed a similar but weaker trend, and memory repertoires showed no such trend.

Library preparation was by 5' RACE. The instrument was an Illumina HiSeq 2000. Template switching introduced a universal primer binding site; the final cDNA contained a unique molecular identifier, enabling accurate counting of TCR cDNA molecules. Specific primers in the conserved constant-segment region were used to synthesize first-strand cDNA for the TCR alpha and beta chains. To control for contamination, every cDNA library carried two barcodes: a SMART-Mk sample barcode plus Illumina barcodes. TruSeq adapter sequences, together with Illumina sample barcodes, were added in two successive PCR steps. The TCR alpha and beta cDNA libraries were sequenced on the Illumina HiSeq platform using custom primers. As for the original processing: MiGEC was used to process raw reads and extract unique molecular identifiers, and MiXCR was used to find CDR3 positions. For each individual, recombination models were inferred using an EM algorithm with the repgenHMM and IGoR tools. Shared clonotypes were analyzed with the tcR package in R, and sharing was normalized by the product of cloneset sizes. To study raw recombination without the effects of thymic and clonal selection, out-of-frame nonproductive sequences were analyzed. The public reads were run again by TCRdb, first through fastp at Q25 and then through MiXCR, and only productive beta chains were kept. Every CDR3 protein is listed once, alongside the most common genes and DNA of its rows. These V and J calls are TCRdb output, not the study's own analysis. The table for this sample lists some 570,000 distinct CDR3 sequences; around 24% of them were counted only once. About 0.5% of the sample is taken by the ten largest.

Only healthy Caucasian donors were included. Three pairs of female monozygotic twins, all aged roughly 18 to 29 years, were included in the twin cohort. Positive isolation kits from Invitrogen were used to isolate CD4+ and CD8+ T cell populations. The germline V gene gives CDR1 as SQVTM and CDR2 as ANQGSEA. V is trimmed back by 4 bases and J by 7 bases, and the junction contains 10 bases that no gene match accounts for. Inclusive of the bounding cysteine and phenylalanine, the CDR3 is 15 residues long. Just CDR3 DNA is preserved here, 45 bases in frame from base 1. The same sample was also studied in work on yellow fever vaccine responses in identical twins. The second investigation adds: The T cell response to vaccination in identical twins was reported by the authors to appear partly convergent and partly personalized. The study precisely tracked vaccine-responding T cell clones in identical twins.

The chain links TRBV29-1 with TRBJ2-1; a stretch of 10 junction bases matches TRBD2. The receptor was derived from a woman younger than 35 in good health. The sequenced sample consisted of CD4+ T cells sorted from blood. The CDR3 region: CSVVRLSGRENEQFF. The DNA sequence is as follows: TGCAGCGTTGTCCGTTTAAGCGGGAGGGAGAATGAGCAGTTCTTC.